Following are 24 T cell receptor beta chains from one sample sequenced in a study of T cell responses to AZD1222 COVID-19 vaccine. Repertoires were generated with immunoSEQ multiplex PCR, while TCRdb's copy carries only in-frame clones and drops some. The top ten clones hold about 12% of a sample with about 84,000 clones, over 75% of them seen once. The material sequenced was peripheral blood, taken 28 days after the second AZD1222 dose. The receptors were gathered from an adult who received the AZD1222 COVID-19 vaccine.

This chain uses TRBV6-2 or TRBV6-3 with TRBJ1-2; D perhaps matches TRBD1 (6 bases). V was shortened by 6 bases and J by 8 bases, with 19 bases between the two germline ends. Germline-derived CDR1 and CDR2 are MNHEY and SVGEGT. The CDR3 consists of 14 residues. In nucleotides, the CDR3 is TGTGCCAGCAGCCTACAGGGAATTGCCTTGGGCTACACCTTC. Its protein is CASSLQGIALGYTF.

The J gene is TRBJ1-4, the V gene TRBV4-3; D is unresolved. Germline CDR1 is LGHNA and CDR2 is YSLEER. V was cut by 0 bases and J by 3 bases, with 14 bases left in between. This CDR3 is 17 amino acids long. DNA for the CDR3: TGCGCCAGCAGCCAAGAAGGCCGTGGTTTACCTAATGAAAAACTGTTTTTT. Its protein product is CASSQEGRGLPNEKLFF.

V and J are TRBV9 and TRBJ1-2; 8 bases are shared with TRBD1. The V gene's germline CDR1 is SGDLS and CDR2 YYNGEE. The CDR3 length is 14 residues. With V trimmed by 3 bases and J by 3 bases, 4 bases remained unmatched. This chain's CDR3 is CASSAQGAYYGYTF. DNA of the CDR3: TGTGCCAGCAGCGCGCAGGGGGCTTACTATGGCTACACCTTC. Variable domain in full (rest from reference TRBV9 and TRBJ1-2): DSGVTQTPKHLITATGQRVTLRCSPRSGDLSVYWYQQSLDQGLQFLIQYYNGEERAKGNILERFSAQQFPDLHSELNLSSLELGDSALYFCASSAQGAYYGYTFGSGTRLTVV.

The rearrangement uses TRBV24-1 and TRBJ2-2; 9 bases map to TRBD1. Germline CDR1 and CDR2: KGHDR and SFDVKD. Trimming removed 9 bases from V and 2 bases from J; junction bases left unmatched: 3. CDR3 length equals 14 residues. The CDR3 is CATSGQGNTGELFF. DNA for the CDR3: TGTGCCACCTCGGGACAGGGTAACACCGGGGAGCTGTTTTTT.

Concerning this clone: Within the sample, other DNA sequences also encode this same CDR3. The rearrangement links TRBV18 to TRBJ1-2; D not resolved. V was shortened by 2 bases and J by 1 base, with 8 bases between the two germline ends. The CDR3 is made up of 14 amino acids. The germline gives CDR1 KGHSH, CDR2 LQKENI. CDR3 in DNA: TGTGCCAGCTCACCAGGCACTGATAACTATGGCTACACCTTC. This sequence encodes CASSPGTDNYGYTF.

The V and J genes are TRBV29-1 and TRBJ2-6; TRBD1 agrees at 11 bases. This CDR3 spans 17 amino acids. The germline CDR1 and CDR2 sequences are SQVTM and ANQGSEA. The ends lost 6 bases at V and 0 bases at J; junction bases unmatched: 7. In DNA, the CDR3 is TGCAGCGTGGGGACAGGGGGTATAGACTCTGGGGCCAACGTCCTGACTTTC. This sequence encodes CSVGTGGIDSGANVLTF.

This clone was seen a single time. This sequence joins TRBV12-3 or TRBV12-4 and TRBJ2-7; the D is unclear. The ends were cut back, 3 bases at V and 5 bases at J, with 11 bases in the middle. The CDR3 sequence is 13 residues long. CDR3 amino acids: CASSFLLGNEQYF. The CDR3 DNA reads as TGTGCCAGCAGTTTCTTATTGGGGAACGAGCAGTACTTC.

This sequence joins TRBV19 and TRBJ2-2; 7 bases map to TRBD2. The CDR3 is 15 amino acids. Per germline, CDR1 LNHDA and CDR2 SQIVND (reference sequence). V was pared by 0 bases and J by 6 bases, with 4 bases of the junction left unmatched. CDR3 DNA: TGTGCCAGTAGTATAGATGGCGGGAGAGCCGGGGAGCTGTTTTTT. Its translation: CASSIDGGRAGELFF.

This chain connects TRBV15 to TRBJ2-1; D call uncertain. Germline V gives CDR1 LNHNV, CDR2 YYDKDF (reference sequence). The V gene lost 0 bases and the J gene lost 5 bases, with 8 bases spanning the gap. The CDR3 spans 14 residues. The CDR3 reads CATSRDPVDNEQFF. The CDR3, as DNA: TGTGCCACCAGCAGAGATCCAGTGGACAATGAGCAGTTCTTC.

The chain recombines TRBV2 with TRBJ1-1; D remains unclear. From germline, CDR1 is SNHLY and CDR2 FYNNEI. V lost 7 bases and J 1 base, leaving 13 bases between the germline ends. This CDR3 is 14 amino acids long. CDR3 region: CASMRERTNTEAFF. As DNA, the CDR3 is TGTGCCAGCATGAGGGAGAGGACGAACACTGAAGCTTTCTTT.

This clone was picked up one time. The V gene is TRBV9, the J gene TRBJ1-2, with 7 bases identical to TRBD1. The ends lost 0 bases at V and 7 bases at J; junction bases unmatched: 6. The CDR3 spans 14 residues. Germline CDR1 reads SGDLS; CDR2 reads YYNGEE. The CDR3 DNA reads TGTGCCAGCAGCGTAGTGGAGGGGGCAGGTGGCTACACCTTC. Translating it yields CASSVVEGAGGYTF.

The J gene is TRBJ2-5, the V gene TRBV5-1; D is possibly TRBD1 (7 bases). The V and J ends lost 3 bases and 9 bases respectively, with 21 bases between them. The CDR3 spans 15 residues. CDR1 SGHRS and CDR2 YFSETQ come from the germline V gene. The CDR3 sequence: CASSSRTGPRGAQYF. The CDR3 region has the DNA TGCGCCAGCAGCTCCCGGACAGGCCCAAGGGGGGCCCAGTACTTC.

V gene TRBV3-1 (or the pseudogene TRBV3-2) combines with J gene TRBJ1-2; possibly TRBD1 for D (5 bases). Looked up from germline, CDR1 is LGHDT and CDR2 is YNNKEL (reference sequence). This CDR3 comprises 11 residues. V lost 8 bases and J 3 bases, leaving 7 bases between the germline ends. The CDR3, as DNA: TGTGCCAGCGGGGGGGACTATGGCTACACCTTC. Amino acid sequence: CASGGDYGYTF.

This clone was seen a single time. CDR3 DNA: TGTGCCATCAGAGGAAGGGGGGGGACAGAGATCTCCTACGAGCAGTACTTC. This codes for CAIRGRGGTEISYEQYF. The rearrangement links TRBV10-3 to TRBJ2-7; D is tentatively TRBD1 or TRBD2 (7 bases each). The V and J ends lost 6 bases and 0 bases respectively, with 21 bases between them. The CDR3 spans 17 residues. Germline CDR1 is ENHRY and CDR2 is SYGVKD.

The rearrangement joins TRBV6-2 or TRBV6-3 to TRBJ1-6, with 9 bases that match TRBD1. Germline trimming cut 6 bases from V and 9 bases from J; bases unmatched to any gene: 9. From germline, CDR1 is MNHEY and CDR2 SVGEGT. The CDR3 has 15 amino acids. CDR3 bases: TGTGCCAGCAGCACGACAGGGGGTTTTACTTCACCCCTCCACTTT. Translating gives CASSTTGGFTSPLHF.

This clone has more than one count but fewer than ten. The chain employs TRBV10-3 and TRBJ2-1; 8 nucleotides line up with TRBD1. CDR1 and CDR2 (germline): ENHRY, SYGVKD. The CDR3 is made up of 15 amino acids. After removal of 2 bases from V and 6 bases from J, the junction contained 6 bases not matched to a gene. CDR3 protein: CAISEQGALVNEQFF. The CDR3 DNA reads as TGTGCCATCAGTGAGCAGGGGGCCCTGGTCAATGAGCAGTTCTTC.

The CDR3 spells CASSQGGSGTSGRDTQYF. The CDR3 DNA sequence: TGTGCCAGCAGCCAAGGAGGTTCCGGGACTAGCGGTCGAGATACGCAGTATTTT. The chain employs TRBV4-2 and TRBJ2-3, with 11 positions matching TRBD2. CDR1 LGHNA and CDR2 YNFKEQ come from the germline V gene. Germline trimming cut 1 base from V and 5 bases from J; bases unmatched to any gene: 11. CDR3 length: 18 residues.

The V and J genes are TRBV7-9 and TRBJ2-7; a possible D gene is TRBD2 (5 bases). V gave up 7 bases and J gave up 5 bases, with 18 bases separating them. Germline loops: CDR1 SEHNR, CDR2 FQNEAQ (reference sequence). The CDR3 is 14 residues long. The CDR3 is CASTLRQEAHEQYV. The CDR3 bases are TGTGCCAGCACTCTCAGGCAGGAGGCTCACGAGCAGTACGTC.

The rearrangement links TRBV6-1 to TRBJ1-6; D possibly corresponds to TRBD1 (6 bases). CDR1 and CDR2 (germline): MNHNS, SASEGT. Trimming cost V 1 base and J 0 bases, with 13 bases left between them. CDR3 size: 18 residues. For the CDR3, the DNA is TGTGCCAGCAGTGAAGTGTTACAGGGCCGCTCCTATAATTCACCCCTCCACTTT. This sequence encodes CASSEVLQGRSYNSPLHF.

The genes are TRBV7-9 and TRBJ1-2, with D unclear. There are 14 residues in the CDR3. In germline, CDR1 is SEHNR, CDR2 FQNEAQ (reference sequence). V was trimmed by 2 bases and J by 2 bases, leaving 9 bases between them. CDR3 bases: TGTGCCAGCAGCTTAAGTTTTAGGAACTATGGCTACACCTTC. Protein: CASSLSFRNYGYTF.

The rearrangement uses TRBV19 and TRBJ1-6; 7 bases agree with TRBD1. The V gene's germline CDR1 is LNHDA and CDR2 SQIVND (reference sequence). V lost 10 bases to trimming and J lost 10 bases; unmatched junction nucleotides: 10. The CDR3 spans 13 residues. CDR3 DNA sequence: TGTGCCACCTCCGACAGGGTGATCTCACCCCTCCACTTT. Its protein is CATSDRVISPLHF.

The CDR3 DNA reads TGTGCCAGCAGCCTGGGGACTAGCGGGGGGTTAAATGAGCAGTTCTTC. Encoded protein: CASSLGTSGGLNEQFF. This chain uses TRBV9 with TRBJ2-1, with TRBD2 matching 15 bases. V was clipped by 4 bases and J by 7 bases; unmatched bases: 6. CDR3 length equals 16 residues. In germline, CDR1 is SGDLS, CDR2 YYNGEE.

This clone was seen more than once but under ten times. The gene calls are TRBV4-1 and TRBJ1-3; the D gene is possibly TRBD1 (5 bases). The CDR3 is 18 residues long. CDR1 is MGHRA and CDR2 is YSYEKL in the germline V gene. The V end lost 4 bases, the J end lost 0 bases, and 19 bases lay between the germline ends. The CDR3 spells CASSPVPPGTISGNTIYF. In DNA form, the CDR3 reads TGCGCCAGCAGCCCAGTCCCGCCGGGGACGATCTCTGGAAACACCATATATTTT.

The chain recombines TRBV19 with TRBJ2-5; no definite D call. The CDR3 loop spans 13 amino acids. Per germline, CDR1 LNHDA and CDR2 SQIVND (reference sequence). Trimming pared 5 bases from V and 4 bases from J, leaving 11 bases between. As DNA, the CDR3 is TGTGCCAGTAGTCCTTGGGGAACAGAGACCCAGTACTTC. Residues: CASSPWGTETQYF. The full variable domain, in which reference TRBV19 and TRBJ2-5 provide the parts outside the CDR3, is DGGITQSPKYLFRKEGQNVTLSCEQNLNHDAMYWYRQDPGQGLRLIYYSQIVNDFQKGDIAEGYSVSREKKESFPLTVTSAQKNPTAFYLCASSPWGTETQYFGPGTRLLVL.